This TCR beta chain was captured in a study of OX40 agonist ivuxolimab in advanced cancers. Study-wide results and limits: The CD4+ and CD8+ T cells in the blood had expanded clonally by week 6 at 0.1 to 3.0 mg/kg.

Assay used: immunoSEQ multiplex PCR; TCRdb lists only in-frame clones, some missing. The table has about 76,000 clones, over 75% seen once; the top ten hold about 0.6%. CDR1 SNHLY and CDR2 FYNNEI come from the germline V gene. This CDR3 is built from 15 residues. The J segment lost 6 bases and the V segment lost 5 bases, leaving 8 bases of the junction unmatched. Of note for this clone: Its antigen is not known.

This clonotype originated in an adult with an advanced solid tumor such as melanoma, head and neck, liver or kidney cancer. The source material was CD4+ or CD8+ T cells sorted from blood, sampled in a trial of the OX40 agonist ivuxolimab. The J gene is TRBJ1-4, the V gene TRBV2; 8 bases match TRBD1. The DNA for the CDR3 is TGTGCCAGCAGTTCCGGACAGGGAGGGTATGAAAAACTGTTTTTT. It specifies CASSSGQGGYEKLFF.